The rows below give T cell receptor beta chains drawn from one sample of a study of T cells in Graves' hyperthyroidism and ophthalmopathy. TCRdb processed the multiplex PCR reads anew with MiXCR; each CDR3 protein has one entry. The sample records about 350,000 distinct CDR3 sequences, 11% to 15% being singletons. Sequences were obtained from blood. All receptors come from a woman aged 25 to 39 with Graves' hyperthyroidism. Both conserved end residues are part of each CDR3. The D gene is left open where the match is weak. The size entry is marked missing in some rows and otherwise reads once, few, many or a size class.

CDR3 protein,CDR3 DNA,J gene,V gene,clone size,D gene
CASSRQGGNQPQHF,TGTGCCAGCAGTCGCCAGGGGGGGAATCAGCCCCAGCATTTT,TRBJ1-5,TRBV2,many,TRBD1
CASSQAAGVAQETQYF,TGCGCCAGCAGCCAAGCCGCAGGGGTAGCCCAAGAGACCCAGTACTTC,TRBJ2-5,TRBV4-1,NA,NA
CASSSLRTDEQYF,TGTGCCAGCAGCTCTTTACGGACCGACGAGCAGTACTTC,TRBJ2-7,TRBV11-2,NA,NA
CATSDGGVPGNEQFF,TGTGCCACCAGTGATGGGGGGGTTCCGGGGAATGAGCAGTTCTTC,TRBJ2-1,TRBV24-1,NA,TRBD2
CATSSGTSVLDEQFF,TGTGCCACCAGTTCCGGGACTAGCGTTTTAGATGAGCAGTTCTTC,TRBJ2-1,TRBV24-1,many,TRBD2
CSVEIFGGSNKNIQYF,TGCAGCGTTGAGATTTTTGGGGGCTCTAACAAAAACATTCAGTACTTC,TRBJ2-4,TRBV29-1,NA,NA
CASSADTSNIQYF,TGTGCCAGTAGTGCAGACACCTCAAACATTCAGTACTTC,TRBJ2-4,TRBV19,NA,NA
CASSEAGEQFF,TGTGCCAGCAGCGAAGCCGGTGAGCAGTTCTTC,TRBJ2-1,TRBV7-2,many,NA
CASSFTGPAETQYF,TGTGCCAGCAGTTTCACCGGGCCGGCGGAGACCCAGTACTTC,TRBJ2-5,TRBV12-3/TRBV12-4,many,NA
CSARSGGGETQYF,TGCAGTGCTAGGAGCGGGGGGGGAGAGACCCAGTACTTC,TRBJ2-5,TRBV20-1,NA,TRBD2
CASNVPGNQPQHF,TGTGCCAGCAATGTTCCTGGCAATCAGCCCCAGCATTTT,TRBJ1-5,TRBV28,many,NA
CSAKRFQETQYF,TGCAGTGCCAAGCGGTTCCAAGAGACCCAGTACTTC,TRBJ2-5,TRBV20-1,many,NA
CASLATENNQPQHF,TGTGCCAGCCTAGCGACAGAGAACAATCAGCCCCAGCATTTT,TRBJ1-5,TRBV28,many,NA
CSATNPRSSDEQYF,TGCAGTGCTACTAACCCACGTAGCAGCGACGAGCAGTACTTC,TRBJ2-7,TRBV20-1,many,NA
CASSWGETSTDTQYF,TGTGCCAGCAGTTGGGGCGAAACTAGCACAGATACGCAGTATTTT,TRBJ2-3,TRBV6-9,NA,NA
CASNRDAFPGELFF,TGTGCCAGTAACCGAGACGCGTTTCCCGGGGAGCTGTTTTTT,TRBJ2-2,TRBV19,NA,NA
CATSRGPDNQETQYF,TGTGCCACCAGCAGAGGTCCTGACAACCAAGAGACCCAGTACTTC,TRBJ2-5,TRBV15,many,NA
CASSSREWVSGANVLTF,TGTGCCAGCAGTTCTCGGGAGTGGGTATCTGGGGCCAACGTCCTGACTTTC,TRBJ2-6,TRBV12-3/TRBV12-4,many,NA
CASSLTRGGAGELFF,TGCGCCAGCAGCTTGACTAGGGGTGGGGCCGGGGAGCTGTTTTTT,TRBJ2-2,TRBV5-1,NA,NA
CASSQEGGRDAGELFF,TGTGCCAGCAGCCAAGAAGGCGGGAGGGACGCCGGGGAGCTGTTTTTT,TRBJ2-2,TRBV3-1,NA,TRBD2
CASSAGTGGGSPLHF,TGTGCCAGCAGTGCCGGGACAGGGGGCGGCTCACCCCTCCACTTT,TRBJ1-6,TRBV6-1,few,TRBD1
CASRMGGEQYF,TGTGCCAGCAGGATGGGGGGGGAGCAGTACTTC,TRBJ2-7,TRBV28,many,TRBD2
CASSEDGYEQYF,TGTGCCAGCAGTGAAGATGGCTACGAGCAGTACTTC,TRBJ2-7,TRBV2,many,NA
CASSLSGRAVGELFF,TGTGCCAGCAGCCTTAGCGGGAGGGCCGTCGGGGAGCTGTTTTTT,TRBJ2-2,TRBV7-9,many,TRBD2
CASSQVVVLRPTDTQYF,TGTGCCAGCAGCCAAGTAGTGGTTCTCCGCCCCACAGATACGCAGTATTTT,TRBJ2-3,TRBV3-1,many,NA
CASSRAGLNTEAFF,TGTGCCAGCAGCCGGGCGGGACTAAACACTGAAGCTTTCTTT,TRBJ1-1,TRBV7-9,once,NA
CASVGGTSGNTIYF,TGTGCCAGCGTTGGTGGGACATCGGGAAACACCATATATTTT,TRBJ1-3,TRBV6-5,NA,NA
CSADNGVFKSEAFF,TGCAGTGCTGACAATGGGGTGTTTAAGTCTGAAGCTTTCTTT,TRBJ1-1,TRBV20-1,many,NA
CASSQGIPPDTQYF,TGTGCCAGCAGCCAAGGAATCCCCCCAGATACGCAGTATTTT,TRBJ2-3,TRBV14,NA,NA
CASSAQVGEQYF,TGCGCCAGCAGTGCCCAGGTTGGCGAGCAGTACTTC,TRBJ2-7,TRBV10-1,many,NA
CASSWDREGYTF,TGTGCCAGCAGTTGGGACAGGGAAGGCTACACCTTC,TRBJ1-2,TRBV28,many,TRBD1
CASSLTGSYQPQHF,TGTGCCAGCAGTTTGACAGGGTCTTATCAGCCCCAGCATTTT,TRBJ1-5,TRBV12-3/TRBV12-4,many,TRBD1
CATRLGGRTEAFF,TGTGCCACGCGCTTAGGGGGAAGGACTGAAGCTTTCTTT,TRBJ1-1,TRBV2,many,NA
CAIGKGAIYEQYF,TGTGCCATCGGAAAGGGGGCTATCTACGAGCAGTACTTC,TRBJ2-7,TRBV12-3/TRBV12-4,few,TRBD1
CASGPLSALSGEQFF,TGTGCCAGCGGTCCCCTCAGTGCGCTTTCCGGTGAGCAGTTCTTC,TRBJ2-1,TRBV28,NA,NA
CASSVDSNGYTF,TGTGCCAGCAGTGTCGACAGTAATGGCTACACCTTC,TRBJ1-2,TRBV25-1,many,NA
CASSYASQGTQYF,TGTGCCAGCAGTTACGCGTCGCAAGGGACCCAGTACTTC,TRBJ2-5,TRBV6-1,many,NA
CASSDLGTGGKEQFF,TGCGCCAGCAGTGATCTCGGGACAGGGGGCAAGGAGCAGTTCTTC,TRBJ2-1,TRBV10-1,NA,TRBD1
CSAPNPRRLDEQYF,TGCAGTGCTCCGAATCCTCGGCGCCTTGACGAGCAGTACTTC,TRBJ2-7,TRBV20-1,many,NA
CASSFQTGGWSETQYF,TGTGCCAGCAGCTTCCAGACAGGCGGGTGGAGTGAGACCCAGTACTTC,TRBJ2-5,TRBV3-1,few,NA
CSAPRLSSYEQYF,TGCAGTGCCCCGCGGTTGAGCTCCTACGAGCAGTACTTC,TRBJ2-7,TRBV20-1,few,NA
CASSQRRERSYEQYF,TGCGCCAGCAGCCAGAGGCGGGAACGCTCCTACGAGCAGTACTTC,TRBJ2-7,TRBV4-1,NA,NA
CASSLGTSGRGSYNEQFF,TGTGCCAGCAGTTTGGGGACTAGCGGGAGAGGGTCCTACAATGAGCAGTTCTTC,TRBJ2-1,TRBV6-1,few,TRBD2
CASSVGRGRPNTGELFF,TGTGCCAGCAGCGTAGGACGGGGCAGGCCGAACACCGGGGAGCTGTTTTTT,TRBJ2-2,TRBV9,NA,NA
CASSLGDREIYEQFF,TGTGCCAGCAGCTTGGGGGACAGGGAGATCTATGAGCAGTTCTTC,TRBJ2-1,TRBV11-2,NA,TRBD1
CASSYDLAGGGNEQFF,TGTGCCAGCAGTTACGACCTAGCGGGAGGGGGGAATGAGCAGTTCTTC,TRBJ2-1,TRBV6-5,NA,TRBD2
CASSGTGGRLAGLGDSETQYF,TGTGCCAGCAGTGGGACAGGGGGTAGGCTAGCGGGACTCGGCGACAGCGAGACCCAGTACTTC,TRBJ2-5,TRBV28,many,TRBD1
CASSRAPAPETQYF,TGTGCCAGCAGTCGCGCCCCGGCTCCAGAGACCCAGTACTTC,TRBJ2-5,TRBV7-2,NA,NA
CASREWGGNTEAFF,TGTGCCAGCAGAGAATGGGGGGGGAACACTGAAGCTTTCTTT,TRBJ1-1,TRBV6-4,many,NA
CASSLDAADRVEDEQFF,TGTGCCAGCAGCTTAGATGCTGCGGACAGGGTGGAAGATGAGCAGTTCTTC,TRBJ2-1,TRBV11-2,many,TRBD1
CASSFVGVTGELFF,TGTGCCAGCAGCTTCGTGGGAGTTACCGGGGAGCTGTTTTTT,TRBJ2-2,TRBV7-9,NA,NA